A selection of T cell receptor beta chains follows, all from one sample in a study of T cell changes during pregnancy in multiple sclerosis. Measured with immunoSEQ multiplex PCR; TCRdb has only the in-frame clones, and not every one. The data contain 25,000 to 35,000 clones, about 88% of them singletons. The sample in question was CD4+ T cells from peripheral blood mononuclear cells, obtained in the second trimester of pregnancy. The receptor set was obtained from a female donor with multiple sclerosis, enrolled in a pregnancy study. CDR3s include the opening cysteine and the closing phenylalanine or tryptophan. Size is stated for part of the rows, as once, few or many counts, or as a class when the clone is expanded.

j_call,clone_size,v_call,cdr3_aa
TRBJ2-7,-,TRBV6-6,CASSYSQGVSYEQYF
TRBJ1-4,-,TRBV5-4,CASSLKTGVDEKLFF
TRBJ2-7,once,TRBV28,CASSLAGSFPSYEQYF
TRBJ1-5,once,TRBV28,CASSLKGVFGNQPQHF
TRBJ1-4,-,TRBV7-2,CASSLVPGLGNEKLFF
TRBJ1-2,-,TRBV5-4,CASSIRDRGPGGYTF
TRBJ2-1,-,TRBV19,CASSSPPGTFYNEQFF
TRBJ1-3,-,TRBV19,CASSRDAVTNSGNTIYF
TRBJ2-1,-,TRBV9,CASSGGTSGLNEQFF
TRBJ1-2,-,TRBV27,CASSQGIGQGHYGYTF
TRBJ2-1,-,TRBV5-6,CASSFERGGQNEQFF
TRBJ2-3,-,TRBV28,CASSFRPATPGDTQYF
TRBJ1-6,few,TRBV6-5,CASSLDGKANSPLHF
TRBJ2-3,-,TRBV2,CASSPIANTQYF
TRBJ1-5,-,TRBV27,CASSGSTGGSNQPQHF
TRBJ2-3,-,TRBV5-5,CASRHTGVTDTQYF
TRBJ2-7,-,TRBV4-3,CASSLGQDTYEQYF
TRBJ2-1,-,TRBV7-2,CASSTRTGSNNEQFF
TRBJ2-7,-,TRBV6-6,CASSYTRDTYEQYF
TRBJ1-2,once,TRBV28,CASSFVQRANYGYTF
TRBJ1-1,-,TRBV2,CASSESRRLDRYPTEAFF
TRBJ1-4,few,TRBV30,CAWSTGRDRVEKLFF
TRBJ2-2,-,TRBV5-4,CASSLGQGMTGELFF
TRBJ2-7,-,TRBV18,CASSPAGHEQYF
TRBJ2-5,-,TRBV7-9,CASSPGTGGETQYF
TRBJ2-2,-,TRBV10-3,CAIRGNANTGELFF
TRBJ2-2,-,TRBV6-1,CASSAGIEAGELFF
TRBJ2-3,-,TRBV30,CAWDRGLSTQYF
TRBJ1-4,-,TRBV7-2,CASSLGGGQKLFF
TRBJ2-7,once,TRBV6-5,CASSLSGEQYF
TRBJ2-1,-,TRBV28,CASSLLYNEQFF
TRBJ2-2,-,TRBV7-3,CASIHRGSTGELFF
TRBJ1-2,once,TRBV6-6,CASSYSGGRYTF
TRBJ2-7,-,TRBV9,CASSATGAGEQYF
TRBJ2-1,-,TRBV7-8,CASSFGTGGDYNEQFF
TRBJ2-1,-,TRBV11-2,CASSFSGYEQFF
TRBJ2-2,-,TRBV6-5,CASCRGVDTGELFF
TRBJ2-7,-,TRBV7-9,CASSLARTANKQYF
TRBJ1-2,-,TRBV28,CASSPGGSWTAEGYTF
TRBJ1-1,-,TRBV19,CASSQRTGRRSEAFF
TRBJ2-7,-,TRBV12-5,CASGLVVGGDLGYLHF
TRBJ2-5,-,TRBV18,CASSRVAGGEETQYF
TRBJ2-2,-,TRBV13,CASSLDGGPYTGELFF
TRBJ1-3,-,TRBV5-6,CASSLLPDRAGNTIYF
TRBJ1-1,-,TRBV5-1,CASSLARGGRTEAFF
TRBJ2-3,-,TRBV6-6,CASSFGGSSTDTQYF
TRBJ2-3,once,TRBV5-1,CASSLSLLSGGEDTQYF
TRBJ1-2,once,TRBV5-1,CASSLGQGSGGYTF
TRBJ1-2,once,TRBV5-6,CASSLIGDRGYTF
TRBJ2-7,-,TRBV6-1,CASSGQGISYEQYF
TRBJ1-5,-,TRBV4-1,CASRSTVGSNQPQHF
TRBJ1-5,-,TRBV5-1,CASSLGHNNQPQHF
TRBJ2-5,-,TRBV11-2,CASSLDRETQYF
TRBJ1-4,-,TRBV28,CASSETGDPREKLFF
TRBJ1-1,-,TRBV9,CASSVSTEFTEAFF